This paragraph reports one T cell receptor beta chain. Its antigen is unknown. The data were taken from a study of cytomegalovirus exposure and HLA in healthy donors. Study-level information: Early released data comprised around 80 million unique TCRs from HLA-typed donors. The study placed approximately 78% of its 398 genotyped donors in the Caucasian-associated ancestry cluster. Whole-study findings and limits: A list of around 160 TCR beta chains associated with cytomegalovirus was given.

The PCR had 60 Vbeta and 13 Jbeta primers. TCRdb's copy holds only in-frame clones and misses some; the assay was immunoSEQ multiplex PCR. The sample gives roughly 160,000 clones, roughly four fifths of which show up once; more than 1.2% is in the top ten. CDR1 is MNHNY and CDR2 is SVGAGI in the germline V gene (reference sequence). The CDR3 is 14 amino acids. The ends lost 4 bases at V and 1 base at J; junction bases unmatched: 4. The receptor comes from a man aged 55 to 70 in good health and CMV-seronegative. The genes are TRBV6-6 and TRBJ2-7; 7 nucleotides align to TRBD2. Source material: PBMCs. The CDR3 sequence: CASSSREGSYEQYF. CDR3 coding DNA: TGTGCCAGCAGTTCGAGGGAGGGGTCCTACGAGCAGTACTTC.